What follows are 16 T cell receptor beta chains derived from one specimen sequenced in a study of siplizumab effects on memory and regulatory T cells. Measured with immunoSEQ multiplex PCR; TCRdb has only the in-frame clones, and not every one. The sample gives some 100,000 clones, over 85% of which show up once; roughly 7.1% is in the top ten. Sequencing input: CD8+ T cells sorted from blood. The receptors derive from a human donor in good health.

The V call is TRBV5-1, the J call TRBJ2-1; 11 positions match TRBD2. Looked up from germline, CDR1 is SGHRS and CDR2 is YFSETQ. Trimming cost V 2 bases and J 1 base; bases outside gene matches: 2. This CDR3 region has 16 residues. In DNA, the CDR3 is TGCGCCAGCAGCTTTAGCGGGGGGGCGTCCTACAATGAGCAGTTCTTC. It is translated as CASSFSGGASYNEQFF. Full variable domain (remainder filled in from reference TRBV5-1 and TRBJ2-1): KAGVTQTPRYLIKTRGQQVTLSCSPISGHRSVSWYQQTPGQGLQFLFEYFSETQRNKGNFPGRFSGRQFSNSRSEMNVSTLELGDSALYLCASSFSGGASYNEQFFGPGTRLTVL.

The chain employs TRBV5-1 and TRBJ2-7; D might be TRBD1 (6 bases). Germline values: CDR1 SGHRS, CDR2 YFSETQ. The CDR3 totals 14 residues. Between the trimmed V and J ends, which lost 2 bases and 2 bases, there was a span of 11 bases. In DNA, the CDR3 is TGCGCCAGCAGCTTCGAGGGGGACACCTACGAGCAGTACTTC. Translated: CASSFEGDTYEQYF.

This rearrangement joins TRBV4-3 to TRBJ1-4, with 10 positions matching TRBD1. The CDR3 contains 15 residues. Germline CDR1 reads LGHNA; CDR2 reads YSLEER. V was pared by 3 bases and J by 6 bases, with 4 bases of the junction left unmatched. In nucleotides, the CDR3 is TGCGCCAGCAGCCAGGGGACAGGGGCGGATGAAAAACTGTTTTTT. Encoded protein: CASSQGTGADEKLFF.

The chain combines TRBV15 with TRBJ1-2, with a tentative D call TRBD1 (5 bases). V was trimmed by 3 bases and J by 5 bases, leaving 19 bases between them. Germline CDR1 reads LNHNV; CDR2 reads YYDKDF (reference sequence). The CDR3 totals 16 residues. The CDR3 DNA is TGTGCCACCAGCAGGGCCAAGGGACGGGTTCTATATGGCTACACCTTC. Translated, it gives CATSRAKGRVLYGYTF.

The genes are TRBV4-2 and TRBJ2-7; 11 bases match TRBD2. The CDR3 covers 18 residues. V shed 1 base and J 2 bases; nucleotides not matched to a gene: 10. The germline V gene has CDR1 LGHNA and CDR2 YNFKEQ. The CDR3 loop reads CASSQVQLAGGPTYEQYF. The CDR3 DNA reads TGTGCCAGCAGCCAAGTTCAGCTAGCGGGAGGACCCACCTACGAGCAGTACTTC.

The rearrangement links TRBV5-1 to TRBJ2-5; 11 bases are a match to TRBD2. V was clipped by 3 bases and J by 4 bases; unmatched bases: 5. CDR1 is SGHRS, CDR2 YFSETQ, per germline. The length of the CDR3 is 15 residues. CDR3 nucleotides: TGCGCCAGCAGCTGGGGACTAGCGGAGGCAGAGACCCAGTACTTC. It specifies CASSWGLAEAETQYF. The whole variable domain, filled in from reference TRBV5-1 and TRBJ2-5, reads KAGVTQTPRYLIKTRGQQVTLSCSPISGHRSVSWYQQTPGQGLQFLFEYFSETQRNKGNFPGRFSGRQFSNSRSEMNVSTLELGDSALYLCASSWGLAEAETQYFGPGTRLLVL.

This sequence joins TRBV7-8 and TRBJ1-2, with 8 bases identical to TRBD1. Unmatched junction bases numbered 18, after V lost 5 bases and J lost 4 bases. CDR3 length: 18 amino acids. CDR1 is SGHVS and CDR2 is FQNEAQ in the germline V gene. CDR3 sequence (DNA): TGTGCCAGCAGCCCCCAGGTTGCAGGGGGCGGGGGTGGCTATGGCTACACCTTC. Translation: CASSPQVAGGGGGYGYTF.

The rearrangement uses TRBV10-3 and TRBJ1-6; D gene unclear. Germline V CDR1 and CDR2: ENHRY, SYGVKD. The CDR3 has 15 amino acids. Deletions cut 3 bases from V and 9 bases from J, with 15 bases between. DNA of the CDR3: TGTGCCATCAGTGAAGAGACCTCAATTCGTTCACCCCTCCACTTT. It codes for CAISEETSIRSPLHF.

The chain recombines TRBV13 with TRBJ1-2; maybe TRBD1 (6 bases). The CDR3 totals 13 residues. Between the trimmed V and J ends, which lost 6 bases and 5 bases, there was a span of 13 bases. Germline CDR1 reads PRHDT; CDR2 reads FYEKMQ (reference sequence). The CDR3 sequence is CASSQQGWYGYTF. For the CDR3, the DNA is TGTGCCAGCAGTCAACAGGGTTGGTATGGCTACACCTTC.

The chain combines TRBV6-1 with TRBJ1-1; unclear D gene. Between the trimmed V and J ends, which lost 7 bases and 5 bases, there was a span of 14 bases. CDR3 length: 13 residues. The germline CDR1 and CDR2 sequences are MNHNS and SASEGT. In DNA form, the CDR3 reads TGTGCCAGCACCCCCACGTCGGGGACTGAAGCTTTCTTT. Protein: CASTPTSGTEAFF.

V is TRBV13 and J is TRBJ1-3; TRBD1 might be the D (6 bases). V was shortened by 6 bases and J by 4 bases, with 7 bases between the two germline ends. The CDR3 length is 12 residues. Germline-derived CDR1 and CDR2 are PRHDT and FYEKMQ (reference sequence). CDR3 region: CASRDSGNTIYF. DNA for the CDR3: TGTGCCAGCAGGGACAGCGGAAACACCATATATTTT.

This chain connects TRBV5-1 to TRBJ1-1; a possible D gene is TRBD1 (5 bases). Germline V gene data show CDR1 as SGHRS and CDR2 as YFSETQ. The CDR3 sequence is 14 residues long. Trimming stripped 0 bases from V and 3 bases from J, with 9 bases between. In DNA, the CDR3 is TGCGCCAGCAGCTTGGTTGGGGGGGACACTGAAGCTTTCTTT. It translates to CASSLVGGDTEAFF.

The chain is built from TRBV9 and TRBJ1-6; D is possibly TRBD1 (6 bases). V shed 0 bases and J shed 10 bases, with 8 bases lying between them. In germline, CDR1 is SGDLS, CDR2 YYNGEE. This CDR3 comprises 13 residues. CDR3 nucleotide sequence: TGTGCCAGCAGCGTAGGCAGGGGATCACCCCTCCACTTT. Encoded protein: CASSVGRGSPLHF.

This sequence joins TRBV28 and TRBJ1-5, with 9 nucleotides matching TRBD1. The CDR3 length is 17 residues. Per germline, CDR1 MDHEN and CDR2 SYDVKM. The V segment lost 1 base and the J segment 5 bases; nucleotides outside the gene matches: 9. DNA for the CDR3: TGTGCCAGCAGTTTATTTGTCGGGACAGGGTCACATCAGCCCCAGCATTTT. Translating it yields CASSLFVGTGSHQPQHF.

The chain joins TRBV27 to TRBJ1-5; no reliable D call. The CDR3 covers 17 residues. Germline values: CDR1 MNHEY, CDR2 SMNVEV (reference sequence). V was clipped by 5 bases and J by 4 bases, with 21 bases between them. The CDR3 coding sequence is TGTGCCAGCAGTCCCCTGGACGGGCAACCGGGGAATCAGCCCCAGCATTTT. Protein: CASSPLDGQPGNQPQHF.

The chain joins TRBV9 to TRBJ1-1, with a tentative D call TRBD1 (6 bases). Trimming took off 3 bases at V and 1 base at J, with 13 bases between the two ends. CDR3 length: 15 amino acids. The germline V gene has CDR1 SGDLS and CDR2 YYNGEE. The CDR3 region is CASSAPSDRNTEAFF. The CDR3, as DNA: TGTGCCAGCAGCGCTCCGTCGGACAGGAACACTGAAGCTTTCTTT.